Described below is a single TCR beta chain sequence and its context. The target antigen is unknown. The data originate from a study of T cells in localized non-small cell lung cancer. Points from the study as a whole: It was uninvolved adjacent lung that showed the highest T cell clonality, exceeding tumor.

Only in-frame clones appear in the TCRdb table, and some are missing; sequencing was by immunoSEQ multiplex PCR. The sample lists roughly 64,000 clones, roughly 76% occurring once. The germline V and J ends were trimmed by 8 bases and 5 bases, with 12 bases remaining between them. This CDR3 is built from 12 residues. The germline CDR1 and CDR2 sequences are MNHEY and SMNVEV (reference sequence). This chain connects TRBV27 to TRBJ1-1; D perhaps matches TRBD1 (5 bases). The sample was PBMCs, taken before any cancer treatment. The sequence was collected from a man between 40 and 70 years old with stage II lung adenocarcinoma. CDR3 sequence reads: CASWYRGTEAFF. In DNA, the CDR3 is TGTGCCAGCTGGTATAGGGGAACTGAAGCTTTCTTT.